The T cell receptor (beta chain) described here comes from a study of T cells in women clearing cervical HPV infection. Study conclusions and caveats: T-cell numbers per sample were unknown and may explain richness differences.

On this clone: As yet, its antigen is unknown. The read ends 3 residues early relative to the CDR3; the germline J gene fills the gap.

Genomic DNA, averaging approximately 1,200 ng per sample, yielded TCR beta CDR3 via immunoSEQ. The data were produced by immunoSEQ multiplex PCR, yet TCRdb's version contains in-frame clones alone and is incomplete. The sample table includes about 15,000 clones. The CDR3 is 12 amino acids. The germline V gene has CDR1 DFQATT and CDR2 SNEGSKA (reference sequence). V was clipped by 6 bases and J by 4 bases, with 13 bases between them. Prevalent HPV16 infections were excluded; only incident single HPV16 infections included. The sequencing sample was made of blood buffy coat. The clonotype originates from a woman aged 18 to 69 with a cervical HPV16 infection that either progressed to CIN3+ or cleared (not recorded which). The V and J genes are TRBV20-1 and TRBJ2-7; the D gene is possibly TRBD1 (5 bases). The CDR3 loop reads CSATRQKYEQYF. CDR3 bases read: TGCAGTGCCACAAGACAGAAATACGAG.